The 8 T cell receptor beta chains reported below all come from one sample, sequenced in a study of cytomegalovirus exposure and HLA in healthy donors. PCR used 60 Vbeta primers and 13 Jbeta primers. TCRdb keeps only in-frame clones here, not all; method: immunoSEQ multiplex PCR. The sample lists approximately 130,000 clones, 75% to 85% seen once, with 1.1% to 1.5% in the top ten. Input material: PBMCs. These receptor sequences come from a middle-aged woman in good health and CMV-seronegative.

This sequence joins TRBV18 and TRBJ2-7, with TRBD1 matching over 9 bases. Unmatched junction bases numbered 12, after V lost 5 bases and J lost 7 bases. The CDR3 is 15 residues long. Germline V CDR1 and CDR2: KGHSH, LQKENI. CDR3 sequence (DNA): TGTGCCAGCTCAGGACCGGGACAGGGAACAGGAGAGCAGTACTTC. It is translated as CASSGPGQGTGEQYF.

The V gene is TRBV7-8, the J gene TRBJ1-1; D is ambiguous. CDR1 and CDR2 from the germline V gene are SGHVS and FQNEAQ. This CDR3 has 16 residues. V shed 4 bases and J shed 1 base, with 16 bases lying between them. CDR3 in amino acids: CASSWNRVYPNTEAFF. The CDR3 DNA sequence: TGTGCCAGCAGCTGGAACAGAGTTTACCCGAACACTGAAGCTTTCTTT.

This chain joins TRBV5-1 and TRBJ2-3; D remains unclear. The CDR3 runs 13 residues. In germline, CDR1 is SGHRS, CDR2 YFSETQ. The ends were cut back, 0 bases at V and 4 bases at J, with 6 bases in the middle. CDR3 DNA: TGCGCCAGCAGCTTGGCGGGTTCAGATACGCAGTATTTT. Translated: CASSLAGSDTQYF.

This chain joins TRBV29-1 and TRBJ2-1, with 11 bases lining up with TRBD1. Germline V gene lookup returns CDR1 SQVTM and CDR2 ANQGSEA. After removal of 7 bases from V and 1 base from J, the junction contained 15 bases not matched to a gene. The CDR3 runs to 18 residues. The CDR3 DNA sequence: TGCAGCGCCTCCCCCCGCCGGGACAGGGGGACTTCCTACAATGAGCAGTTCTTC. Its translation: CSASPRRDRGTSYNEQFF.

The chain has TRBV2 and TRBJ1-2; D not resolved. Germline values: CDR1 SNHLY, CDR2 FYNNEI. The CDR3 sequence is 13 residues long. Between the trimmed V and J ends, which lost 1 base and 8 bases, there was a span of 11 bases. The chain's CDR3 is CASSEVREGGYTF. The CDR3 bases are TGTGCCAGCAGTGAAGTGAGGGAGGGCGGCTACACCTTC.

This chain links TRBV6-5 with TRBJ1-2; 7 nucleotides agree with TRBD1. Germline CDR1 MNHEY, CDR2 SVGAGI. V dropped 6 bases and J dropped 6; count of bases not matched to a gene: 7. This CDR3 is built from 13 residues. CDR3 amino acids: CASSIQGSHGYTF. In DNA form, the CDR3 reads TGTGCCAGCAGCATACAGGGGTCTCATGGCTACACCTTC.

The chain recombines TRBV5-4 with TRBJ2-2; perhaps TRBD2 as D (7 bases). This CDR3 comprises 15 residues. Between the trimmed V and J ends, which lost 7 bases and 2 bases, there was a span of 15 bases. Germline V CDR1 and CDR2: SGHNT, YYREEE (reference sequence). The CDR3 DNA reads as TGTGCCAGCGCGAATGGGGGGGCTAACACCGGGGAGCTGTTTTTT. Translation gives CASANGGANTGELFF.

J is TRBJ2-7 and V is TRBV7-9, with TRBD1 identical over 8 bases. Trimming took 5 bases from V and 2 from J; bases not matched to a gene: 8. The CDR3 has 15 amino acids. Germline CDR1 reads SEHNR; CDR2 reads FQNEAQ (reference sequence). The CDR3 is CASSPRDRSPYEQYF. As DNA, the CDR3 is TGTGCCAGCAGCCCACGGGACAGGTCGCCCTACGAGCAGTACTTC.